Listed below are T cell receptor beta chains from one sample, sequenced in a study of blood T cells in healthy people across ages. TCRdb called the 5' RACE reads again in MiXCR, with one record for every CDR3 protein. Among 850,000 to 1,300,000 distinct CDR3 sequences listed, 40% to 55% were seen once. The sequencing input was blood. Receptors were obtained from an older woman in good health. Each CDR3 is given with its conserved first and last residue. D genes are given only for firm matches. Clone size, where shown, is once, few, many, or a class for clones that have expanded.

cdr3_nt cdr3_aa d_call v_call clone_size j_call
TGTGCCAGCAGCCAAGTTGGGGACGGGGGTTTGTACGAGCAGTACTTC CASSQVGDGGLYEQYF NA TRBV14 many TRBJ2-7
TGTGCCAGCAGTTTGGAAATGACTAGCGGGAGCACAGATACGCAGTATTTT CASSLEMTSGSTDTQYF TRBD2 TRBV12-3/TRBV12-4 NA TRBJ2-3
TGTGCCAGCAGTGAGAGGCAGAGAGATCAGCCCCAGCATTTT CASSERQRDQPQHF NA TRBV6-1 NA TRBJ1-5
TGCAGTGCTAGGGACAGGGAGGCCCTCTCCTACAATGAGCAGTTCTTC CSARDREALSYNEQFF TRBD1 TRBV20-1 NA TRBJ2-1
TGTGCCAGCAGCTTAGGCCTTCAACTAGCGGGAGGTTTCCAAGAGACCCTGTACTTC CASSLGLQLAGGFQETLYF TRBD2 TRBV7-9 NA TRBJ2-5
TGTGCCAGCAGTAAAGAGCGGGTTAGCTCCTACAATGAGCAGTACTTC CASSKERVSSYNEQYF NA TRBV2 NA TRBJ2-7
TGCGCCAGCAGCCAAGAGGAGATGGTCGGGATGAACACCGGGGAGCTGTTTTTT CASSQEEMVGMNTGELFF NA TRBV4-1 once TRBJ2-2
TGTGCCAGCAGAAATAGCAGGTTCGAAGGCTACACCTTC CASRNSRFEGYTF NA TRBV28 NA TRBJ1-2
TGTGCCATCAGTGAGAATCTAGCGGGAGACACCGGGGAGCTGTTTTTT CAISENLAGDTGELFF TRBD2 TRBV10-3 NA TRBJ2-2
TGCAGTGCTCCCCCCCGGGAGATTAATCAGCCCCAGCATTTT CSAPPREINQPQHF NA TRBV20-1 NA TRBJ1-5
TGTGCCAGCAGTGTTACAGTGCAAATTGGTAATGAGCAGTTCTTC CASSVTVQIGNEQFF NA TRBV2 few TRBJ2-1
TGTGCCAGCAGTTTATCCAACAGGGGCCAAGAGACCCAGTACTTC CASSLSNRGQETQYF TRBD1 TRBV28 few TRBJ2-5
TGTGCCAGCAGAGTAGCGTTTAGCTCCTACGAGCAGTACTTC CASRVAFSSYEQYF NA TRBV6-5 NA TRBJ2-7
TGTGCCAGCAGCTTAAGTAAGCGGGCGTCTTCCGGGGAGACCCAGTACTTC CASSLSKRASSGETQYF NA TRBV11-1 NA TRBJ2-5
TGTGCCAGCAGCCCCTTGGGGACAGGGGTCGAAGAGACCCAGTACTTC CASSPLGTGVEETQYF TRBD1 TRBV6-6 NA TRBJ2-5
TGTGCCAGCAGAACCGGGGGGGTGGGTGAAGCTTTCTTT CASRTGGVGEAFF NA TRBV7-9 NA TRBJ1-1
TGCGCCAGCAGGCCACACACAGGAAACAATCAGCCCCAGCATTTT CASRPHTGNNQPQHF NA TRBV5-1 NA TRBJ1-5
TGTGCCAGCAGTATTATCTCCTACGAGCAGTACTTC CASSIISYEQYF NA TRBV5-5 NA TRBJ2-7
TGTGCCAGCAGCTTAGGCCTAGATCGTACCAACGAGCAGTACTTC CASSLGLDRTNEQYF NA TRBV13 few TRBJ2-7
TGTGCCACTAGCAGGGCGGGACAGGGGGACACTGAAGCTTTCTTT CATSRAGQGDTEAFF TRBD1 TRBV15 NA TRBJ1-1
TGTGCCAGCACGGGCCACTCCTACGAGCAGTACTTC CASTGHSYEQYF NA TRBV6-1 NA TRBJ2-7
TGTGCCAGCAGATACGGAGGAGGGGAAGAGACCCAGTACTTC CASRYGGGEETQYF NA TRBV12-3/TRBV12-4 NA TRBJ2-5
TGTGCCAGCAGTTGGGCGGGACAGGGGTATGGCTACACCTTC CASSWAGQGYGYTF TRBD1 TRBV6-5 few TRBJ1-2
TGCGCCAGCAGCTTGGTAGCGGGAGGGGTCTATGAGCAGTTCTTC CASSLVAGGVYEQFF TRBD2 TRBV5-1 few TRBJ2-1
TGTGCCAGCCGGGGCCCTCAGACCCAAGAGACCCGGTACTTC CASRGPQTQETRYF NA TRBV7-8 NA TRBJ2-5
TGTGCCAGCACAAAGGGACGTCTCTCTGGAAACACCATATATTTT CASTKGRLSGNTIYF NA TRBV12-3/TRBV12-4 NA TRBJ1-3
TGTGCCAGCAGCGGTAGCGGGAGGGCCGATATCTACGAGCAGTACTTC CASSGSGRADIYEQYF TRBD2 TRBV9 few TRBJ2-7
TGCGCCAGCCGCGAGGTTTCGAACACTGAAGCTTTCTTT CASREVSNTEAFF NA TRBV5-1 NA TRBJ1-1
TGCAGCGTTGAAGGCCGGGACAGGGGGGCAGATACGCAGTATTTT CSVEGRDRGADTQYF TRBD1 TRBV29-1 once TRBJ2-3
TGCGCCAGCAAGGGGGGAATCTCCTACGAGCAGTACTTC CASKGGISYEQYF NA TRBV5-1 NA TRBJ2-7
TGCGCCAGCAGCACTGGGACTAGCGGGAGGGTCCAAGAGACCCAGTACTTC CASSTGTSGRVQETQYF TRBD2 TRBV5-1 NA TRBJ2-5
TGCAGTGCATCTCCGACCATAGACAATGAGCAGTTCTTC CSASPTIDNEQFF NA TRBV20-1 few TRBJ2-1
TGCAGCGACGGGGCCCAGTACTTC CSDGAQYF NA TRBV29-1 many TRBJ2-5
TGTGCCAGCAGTGATGAGACCGCTCTCCAAGAGACCCAGTACTTC CASSDETALQETQYF NA TRBV2 NA TRBJ2-5
TGTGCCAGCAGCTCGAAAATGTTCCGGCTGGGCGAGCAGTACTTC CASSSKMFRLGEQYF NA TRBV11-2 few TRBJ2-7
TGCAGCGTTGAAGAAAGAGAGGGGTTCCCCTATGGCTACACCTTC CSVEEREGFPYGYTF NA TRBV29-1 NA TRBJ1-2
TGTGCCAGCAGCTTGAGTGGGCCTAGCGGGAGCTACAATGAGCAGTTCTTC CASSLSGPSGSYNEQFF TRBD2 TRBV5-8 NA TRBJ2-1
TGTGCCAGCAGCCCCGACAGGGTGAGAAAGTACTTC CASSPDRVRKYF TRBD1 TRBV7-2 NA TRBJ2-4
TGTGCCAGCAGTCCGGGACAGGGGACTGAAGCTTTCTTT CASSPGQGTEAFF TRBD1 TRBV9 NA TRBJ1-1
TGTGCCAGCAGTTACGGGGGCTATGATGAAAAACTGTTTTTT CASSYGGYDEKLFF NA TRBV12-3/TRBV12-4 NA TRBJ1-4
TGCGCCAGCAGCTTGGCCGCTCAAATGAACACTGAAGCTTTCTTT CASSLAAQMNTEAFF NA TRBV5-1 NA TRBJ1-1
TGTGCCAGCAGTTACCTAGCGGGAGGCTTCAATGAGCAGTTCTTC CASSYLAGGFNEQFF TRBD2 TRBV6-5 once TRBJ2-1
TGCGCCAGCAGCCAAGAGGGGCGGGAGACGTACAATGAGCAGTACTTC CASSQEGRETYNEQYF TRBD2 TRBV4-1 NA TRBJ2-7
TGTGCCAGCAGCTTAGGAAGCCGGCGAGCCAAAAACATTCAGTACTTC CASSLGSRRAKNIQYF NA TRBV13 few TRBJ2-4
TGCAGTGCTAGGGTTAGCGCAGATACGCAGTATTTT CSARVSADTQYF NA TRBV20-1 NA TRBJ2-3
TGCAGTGCTTGGACTAGCGGGAAGGGGACCCAGTACTTC CSAWTSGKGTQYF TRBD2 TRBV20-1 few TRBJ2-5
TGCAGTGCTAGCTCACCAAGCGGGGGCGGGTTCTACGAGCAGTACTTC CSASSPSGGGFYEQYF TRBD2 TRBV20-1 few TRBJ2-7
TGCAGCGTTAGTGACACGAAACTTTCCTATGGCTACACCTTC CSVSDTKLSYGYTF NA TRBV29-1 NA TRBJ1-2
TGCAGTGCTAGAGAAGGACAGGGGGTGGGAGATACGCAGTATTTT CSAREGQGVGDTQYF TRBD1 TRBV20-1 NA TRBJ2-3